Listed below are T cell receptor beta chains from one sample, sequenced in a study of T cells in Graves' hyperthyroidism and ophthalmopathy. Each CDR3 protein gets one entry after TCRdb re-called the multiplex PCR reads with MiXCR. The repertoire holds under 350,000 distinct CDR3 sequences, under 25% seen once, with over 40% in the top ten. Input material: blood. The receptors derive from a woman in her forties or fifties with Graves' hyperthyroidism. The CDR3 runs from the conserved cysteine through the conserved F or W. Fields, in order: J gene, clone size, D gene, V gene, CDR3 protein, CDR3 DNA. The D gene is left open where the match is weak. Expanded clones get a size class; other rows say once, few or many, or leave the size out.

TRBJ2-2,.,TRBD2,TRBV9,CASSLLSGGSTNTGEPFF,TGTGCCAGCAGCCTCCTTAGCGGGGGGTCCACGAACACCGGGGAGCCGTTTTTT
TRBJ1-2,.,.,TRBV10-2,CASSGSEDYGYTF,TGCGCCAGCAGTGGATCGGAGGACTATGGCTACACCTTC
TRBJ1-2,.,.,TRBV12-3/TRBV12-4,CASSYGGAIGYTF,TGTGCCAGCAGTTATGGGGGGGCCATTGGCTACACCTTC
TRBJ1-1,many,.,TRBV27,CASSWLGRNTEAFF,TGTGCCAGCAGTTGGCTGGGACGGAACACTGAAGCTTTCTTT
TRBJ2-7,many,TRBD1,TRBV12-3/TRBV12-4,CASSSGQGGYEQYF,TGTGCCAGCAGTTCCGGACAGGGAGGCTACGAGCAGTACTTC
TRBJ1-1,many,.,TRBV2,CASSEDQYTEAFF,TGTGCCAGCAGTGAAGACCAGTACACTGAAGCTTTCTTT
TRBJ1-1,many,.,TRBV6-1,CASHGVRTEAFF,TGTGCCAGCCACGGGGTAAGAACTGAAGCTTTCTTT
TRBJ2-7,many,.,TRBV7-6,CASSFAGTYEQYF,TGTGCCAGCAGCTTTGCGGGAACCTACGAGCAGTACTTC
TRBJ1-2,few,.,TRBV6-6,CASSYSRGNYGYTF,TGTGCCAGCAGTTACTCCCGGGGTAACTATGGCTACACCTTC
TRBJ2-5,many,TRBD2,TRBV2,CASSEGSGGFQETQYF,TGTGCCAGCAGTGAGGGTAGCGGGGGCTTCCAAGAGACCCAGTACTTC
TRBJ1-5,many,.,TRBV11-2,CASSPRDGNQPQHF,TGTGCCAGCAGCCCCCGGGACGGGAATCAGCCCCAGCATTTT
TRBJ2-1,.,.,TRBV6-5,CASSYSKVAGPYNEQFF,TGTGCCAGCAGTTACTCGAAGGTGGCGGGCCCCTACAATGAGCAGTTCTTC
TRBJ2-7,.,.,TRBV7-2,CASGSGDYEQYF,TGTGCCAGCGGGTCGGGGGACTACGAGCAGTACTTC
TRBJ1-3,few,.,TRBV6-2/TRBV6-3,CASSYSWLAGNTIYF,TGTGCCAGCAGTTACTCGTGGCTCGCTGGAAACACCATATATTTT
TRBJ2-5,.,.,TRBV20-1,CSASKPTDQETQYF,TGCAGTGCTAGCAAACCGACAGACCAAGAGACCCAGTACTTC